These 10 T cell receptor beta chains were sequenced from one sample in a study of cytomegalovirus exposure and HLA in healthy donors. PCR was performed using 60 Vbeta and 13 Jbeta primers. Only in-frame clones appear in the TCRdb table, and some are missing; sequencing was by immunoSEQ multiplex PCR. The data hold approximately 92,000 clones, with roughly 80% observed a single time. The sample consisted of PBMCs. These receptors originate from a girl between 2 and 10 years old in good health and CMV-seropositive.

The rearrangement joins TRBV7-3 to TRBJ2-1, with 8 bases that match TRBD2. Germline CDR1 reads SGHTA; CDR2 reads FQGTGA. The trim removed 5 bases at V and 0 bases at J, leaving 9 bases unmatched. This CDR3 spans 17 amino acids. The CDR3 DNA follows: TGTGCCAGCAGCCCTCTAGCGGGCAGGAGCTCCTACAATGAGCAGTTCTTC. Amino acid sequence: CASSPLAGRSSYNEQFF.

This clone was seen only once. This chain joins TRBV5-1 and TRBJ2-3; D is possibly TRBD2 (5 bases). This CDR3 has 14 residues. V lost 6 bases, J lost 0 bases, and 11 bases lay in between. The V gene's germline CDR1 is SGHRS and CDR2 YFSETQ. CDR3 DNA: TGCGCCAGCAATGGCGGGCTAAGCACAGATACGCAGTATTTT. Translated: CASNGGLSTDTQYF.

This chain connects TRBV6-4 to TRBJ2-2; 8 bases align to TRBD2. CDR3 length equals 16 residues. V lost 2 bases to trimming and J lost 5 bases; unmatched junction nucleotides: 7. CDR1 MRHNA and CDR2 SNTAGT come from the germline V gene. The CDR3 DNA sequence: TGTGCCAGCAGTGACAAGGCTAGCGGGCCGACCGGGGAGCTGTTTTTT. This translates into CASSDKASGPTGELFF.

The CDR3 DNA reads as TGTGCCAGCAGTACCCGGGACTTTCCTACCTACAATGAGCAGTTCTTC. Translating gives CASSTRDFPTYNEQFF. This chain connects TRBV28 to TRBJ2-1; D might be TRBD2 (6 bases). V lost 5 bases, J lost 2 bases, and 16 bases lay in between. Germline lookup yields CDR1 MDHEN and CDR2 SYDVKM. The CDR3 is 16 residues long.

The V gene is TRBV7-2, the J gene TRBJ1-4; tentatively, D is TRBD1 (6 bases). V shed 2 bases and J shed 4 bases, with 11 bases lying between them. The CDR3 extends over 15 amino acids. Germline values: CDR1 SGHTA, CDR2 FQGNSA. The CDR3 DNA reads TGTGCCAGCAGCTTATTGACAGGTCTTAATGAAAAACTGTTTTTT. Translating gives CASSLLTGLNEKLFF.

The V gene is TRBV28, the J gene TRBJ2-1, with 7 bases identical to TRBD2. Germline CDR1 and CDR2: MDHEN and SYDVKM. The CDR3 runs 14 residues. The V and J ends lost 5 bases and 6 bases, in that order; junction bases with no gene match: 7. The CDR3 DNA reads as TGTGCCAGCAGTGGGGGGGGTAGCTTCAATGAGCAGTTCTTC. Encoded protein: CASSGGGSFNEQFF.

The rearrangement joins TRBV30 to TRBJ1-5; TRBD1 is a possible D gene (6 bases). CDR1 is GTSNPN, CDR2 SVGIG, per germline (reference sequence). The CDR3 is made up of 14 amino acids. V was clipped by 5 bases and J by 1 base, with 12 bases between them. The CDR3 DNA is TGTGCCTGGTCGGTGAGGGGGAGCAATCAGCCCCAGCATTTT. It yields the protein CAWSVRGSNQPQHF. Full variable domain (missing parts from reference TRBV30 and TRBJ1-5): SQTIHQWPATLVQPVGSPLSLECTVEGTSNPNLYWYRQAAGRGLQLLFYSVGIGQISSEVPQNLSASRPQDRQFILSSKKLLLSDSGFYLCAWSVRGSNQPQHFGDGTRLSIL.

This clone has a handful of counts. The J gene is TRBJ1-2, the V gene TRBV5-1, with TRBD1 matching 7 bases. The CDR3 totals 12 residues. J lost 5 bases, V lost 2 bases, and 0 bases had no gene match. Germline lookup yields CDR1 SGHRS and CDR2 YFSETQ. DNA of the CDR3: TGCGCCAGCAGCTTACAGGGGTATGGCTACACCTTC. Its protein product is CASSLQGYGYTF.

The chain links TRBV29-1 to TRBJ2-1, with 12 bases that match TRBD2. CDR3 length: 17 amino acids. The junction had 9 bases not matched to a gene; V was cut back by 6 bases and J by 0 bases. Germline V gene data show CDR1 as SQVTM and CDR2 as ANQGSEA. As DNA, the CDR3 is TGCAGCGTCGACGGGACTAGCGGGTCTAACTCCTACAATGAGCAGTTCTTC. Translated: CSVDGTSGSNSYNEQFF.

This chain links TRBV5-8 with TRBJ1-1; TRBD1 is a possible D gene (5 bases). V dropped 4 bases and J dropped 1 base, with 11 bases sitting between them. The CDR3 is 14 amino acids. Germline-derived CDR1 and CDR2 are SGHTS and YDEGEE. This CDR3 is CASSPRQGNTEAFF. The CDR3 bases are TGTGCCAGCAGCCCCCGCCAGGGGAACACTGAAGCTTTCTTT.